Listed below are T cell receptor beta chains from one sample, sequenced in a study of breast tumors, draining lymph nodes, adjacent tissues. MiXCR, run by TCRdb on the multiplex PCR reads, gives a single entry per CDR3 protein. Of 55,000 to 75,000 distinct CDR3 sequences listed, around 43% were seen once; the top ten hold 8.4%. Specimen: breast tumor tissue. These receptors all come from a female donor with breast cancer. Some clones in this sample may be carry-over from other donors' samples. Both conserved end residues are part of each CDR3. Each record gives: V gene, clone size, D gene, J gene, CDR3 protein, CDR3 DNA. D genes are given only for firm matches. Clone sizes are given selectively: once, few, many, or a class where the clone is expanded.

v_call: TRBV2
clone_size: NA
d_call: TRBD1
j_call: TRBJ2-6
cdr3_aa: CASRRDSASGANVLTF
cdr3_nt: TGTGCCAGCAGGAGGGACAGCGCCTCTGGGGCCAACGTCCTGACTTTC

v_call: TRBV5-1
clone_size: many
d_call: TRBD2
j_call: TRBJ2-5
cdr3_aa: CASSAGEVQETQYF
cdr3_nt: TGCGCCAGCAGCGCGGGAGAAGTCCAAGAGACCCAGTACTTC

v_call: TRBV5-5
clone_size: NA
d_call: NA
j_call: TRBJ2-2
cdr3_aa: CASRPRTEELFF
cdr3_nt: TGTGCCAGCAGACCTCGGACGGAGGAGCTGTTTTTT

v_call: TRBV7-3
clone_size: many
d_call: TRBD2
j_call: TRBJ2-3
cdr3_aa: CASSPRGSGGRDTQYF
cdr3_nt: TGTGCCAGCAGCCCCCGAGGTAGCGGGGGGCGGGATACGCAGTATTTT

v_call: TRBV20-1
clone_size: NA
d_call: NA
j_call: TRBJ1-1
cdr3_aa: CSARDGGLECTEAFF
cdr3_nt: TGCAGTGCTAGAGATGGGGGGCTGGAGTGCACTGAAGCTTTCTTT

v_call: TRBV12-3/TRBV12-4
clone_size: once
d_call: TRBD1
j_call: TRBJ2-1
cdr3_aa: CASSATGGNEQFF
cdr3_nt: TGTGCCAGCTCTGCGACAGGGGGCAATGAGCAGTTCTTC

v_call: TRBV19
clone_size: many
d_call: NA
j_call: TRBJ2-7
cdr3_aa: CASSIKGVLSYEQYF
cdr3_nt: TGTGCCAGTAGTATTAAGGGGGTGTTGTCTTACGAGCAGTACTTC

v_call: TRBV24-1
clone_size: many
d_call: TRBD2
j_call: TRBJ2-1
cdr3_aa: CATSAASGSPNEQFF
cdr3_nt: TGTGCCACCAGTGCGGCTAGCGGGAGCCCCAATGAGCAGTTCTTC

v_call: TRBV5-8
clone_size: many
d_call: NA
j_call: TRBJ1-6
cdr3_aa: CASSLEPLRASNSPLHF
cdr3_nt: TGTGCCAGCAGCTTGGAACCCCTGAGGGCTAGTAATTCACCCCTCCACTTT

v_call: TRBV3-1
clone_size: many
d_call: NA
j_call: TRBJ2-3
cdr3_aa: CASSQGLADTQYF
cdr3_nt: TGTGCCAGCAGCCAAGGACTAGCAGATACGCAGTATTTT

v_call: TRBV7-8
clone_size: many
d_call: TRBD2
j_call: TRBJ2-1
cdr3_aa: CASSSTSGAMDEQFF
cdr3_nt: TGTGCCAGCAGCTCCACTAGCGGGGCTATGGATGAGCAGTTCTTC

v_call: TRBV2
clone_size: NA
d_call: TRBD1
j_call: TRBJ1-5
cdr3_aa: CASSERDRENRGQPQHF
cdr3_nt: TGTGCCAGCAGCGAAAGGGACAGGGAGAATCGAGGTCAGCCCCAGCATTTT

v_call: TRBV5-4
clone_size: once
d_call: TRBD1
j_call: TRBJ2-7
cdr3_aa: CASGLSGTAEQYF
cdr3_nt: TGTGCCAGCGGCTTGTCGGGGACAGCCGAGCAGTATTTC

v_call: TRBV5-6
clone_size: NA
d_call: TRBD1
j_call: TRBJ1-2
cdr3_aa: CASSWSRDRNYGYTF
cdr3_nt: TGTGCCAGCAGCTGGTCCCGGGACAGGAACTATGGCTACACCTTC

v_call: TRBV27
clone_size: once
d_call: NA
j_call: TRBJ2-2
cdr3_aa: CASSLSFYTGELFF
cdr3_nt: TGTGCCAGCAGTTTATCGTTCTACACCGGGGAGCTGTTTTTT

v_call: TRBV7-8
clone_size: medium-sized
d_call: NA
j_call: TRBJ2-3
cdr3_aa: CASSLRHPSTDTQYF
cdr3_nt: TGTGCCAGCAGCTTACGGCATCCTAGCACAGATACGCAGTATTTT

v_call: TRBV9
clone_size: many
d_call: NA
j_call: TRBJ1-2
cdr3_aa: CASSVGERFYGYTF
cdr3_nt: TGTGCCAGCAGCGTAGGGGAGCGCTTCTATGGCTACACCTTC

v_call: TRBV5-1
clone_size: many
d_call: NA
j_call: TRBJ2-1
cdr3_aa: CASSLPSSSYNEQFF
cdr3_nt: TGCGCCAGCAGCTTGCCCTCGAGCTCCTACAATGAGCAGTTCTTC

v_call: TRBV27
clone_size: many
d_call: NA
j_call: TRBJ2-7
cdr3_aa: CASSPRRSPTYEQYF
cdr3_nt: TGTGCCAGCAGCCCTCGGCGCAGTCCCACCTACGAGCAGTACTTC

v_call: TRBV4-2
clone_size: many
d_call: NA
j_call: TRBJ2-1
cdr3_aa: CASSQARGNNYNEQFF
cdr3_nt: TGTGCCAGCAGCCAAGCCAGGGGAAACAATTACAATGAGCAGTTCTTC

v_call: TRBV6-1
clone_size: once
d_call: TRBD1
j_call: TRBJ1-5
cdr3_aa: CASSESNTGAGWPQHF
cdr3_nt: TGTGCCAGCAGTGAATCCAATACAGGGGCGGGCTGGCCCCAGCATTTT

v_call: TRBV7-7
clone_size: many
d_call: TRBD2
j_call: TRBJ2-5
cdr3_aa: CASSLVMGTSGAQETQYF
cdr3_nt: TGTGCTAGCAGCTTAGTTATGGGGACTAGCGGAGCCCAAGAGACCCAGTACTTC

v_call: TRBV29-1
clone_size: NA
d_call: TRBD2
j_call: TRBJ2-3
cdr3_aa: CSSFPLLAGGSTDTQYF
cdr3_nt: TGCAGCAGTTTCCCCCTACTAGCGGGGGGTAGCACAGATACGCAGTATTTT

v_call: TRBV2
clone_size: many
d_call: TRBD1
j_call: TRBJ1-2
cdr3_aa: CASMGTGGSGYTF
cdr3_nt: TGTGCCAGCATGGGAACAGGGGGGAGTGGCTACACCTTC

v_call: TRBV2
clone_size: many
d_call: TRBD2
j_call: TRBJ2-7
cdr3_aa: CASSEAGGFSYEQYF
cdr3_nt: TGTGCCAGCAGTGAAGCGGGGGGGTTCTCCTACGAGCAGTACTTC

v_call: TRBV7-9
clone_size: NA
d_call: NA
j_call: TRBJ1-3
cdr3_aa: CASSLVGGDTIYF
cdr3_nt: TGTGCCAGCAGCTTAGTCGGGGGGGACACCATATATTTT

v_call: TRBV24-1
clone_size: many
d_call: TRBD2
j_call: TRBJ2-2
cdr3_aa: CATSDLRGGPANTGELFF
cdr3_nt: TGTGCCACCAGTGATTTGCGCGGGGGGCCTGCCAACACCGGGGAGCTGTTTTTT

v_call: TRBV7-6
clone_size: many
d_call: NA
j_call: TRBJ2-1
cdr3_aa: CASSSRVREGVGEQFF
cdr3_nt: TGTGCCAGCAGCTCTAGGGTGCGGGAAGGTGTGGGTGAGCAGTTCTTC

v_call: TRBV2
clone_size: NA
d_call: TRBD1
j_call: TRBJ1-3
cdr3_aa: CASSDGQALPNPIYF
cdr3_nt: TGTGCCAGCAGTGATGGACAGGCCCTACCGAACCCCATATATTTT

v_call: TRBV2
clone_size: many
d_call: NA
j_call: TRBJ1-3
cdr3_aa: CASREEGNTIYF
cdr3_nt: TGTGCCAGCAGGGAAGAGGGAAACACCATATATTTT

v_call: TRBV11-2
clone_size: NA
d_call: NA
j_call: TRBJ1-1
cdr3_aa: CASSLAGRWTEAFF
cdr3_nt: TGTGCCAGCAGCTTAGCGGGTCGATGGACTGAAGCTTTCTTT

v_call: TRBV3-1
clone_size: many
d_call: TRBD1
j_call: TRBJ1-2
cdr3_aa: CASSQELTGFVYGYTF
cdr3_nt: TGTGCCAGCAGCCAAGAATTGACAGGGTTCGTCTATGGCTACACCTTC

v_call: TRBV28
clone_size: NA
d_call: NA
j_call: TRBJ1-5
cdr3_aa: CASWTLNQPQHF
cdr3_nt: TGTGCCAGCTGGACACTCAATCAGCCCCAGCATTTT

v_call: TRBV5-6
clone_size: many
d_call: TRBD1
j_call: TRBJ2-3
cdr3_aa: CASSLRGTGVSTDTQYF
cdr3_nt: TGTGCCAGCAGCTTGCGGGGGACAGGGGTTAGCACAGATACGCAGTATTTT

v_call: TRBV6-5
clone_size: NA
d_call: NA
j_call: TRBJ1-3
cdr3_aa: CASAQVTGSSGSTIYF
cdr3_nt: TGTGCCAGCGCCCAAGTAACCGGCAGCTCTGGAAGCACCATATATTTT

v_call: TRBV6-6
clone_size: NA
d_call: NA
j_call: TRBJ1-5
cdr3_aa: CASSQLGSVGGVSNQPQHF
cdr3_nt: TGTGCCAGCAGCCAACTCGGGTCCGTGGGGGGAGTTAGCAATCAGCCCCAGCATTTT

v_call: TRBV3-1
clone_size: many
d_call: TRBD1
j_call: TRBJ1-2
cdr3_aa: CASSPRPGQGYRGYTF
cdr3_nt: TGTGCCAGCAGCCCGCGTCCGGGACAGGGATATAGGGGCTACACCTTC

v_call: TRBV15
clone_size: many
d_call: TRBD2
j_call: TRBJ2-7
cdr3_aa: CATSMEAGGYEQYF
cdr3_nt: TGTGCCACCAGCATGGAAGCGGGGGGCTACGAGCAGTACTTC

v_call: TRBV9
clone_size: NA
d_call: NA
j_call: TRBJ2-7
cdr3_aa: CASSVGEGAVSYAQYF
cdr3_nt: TGTGCCAGCAGCGTAGGCGAGGGAGCCGTCTCCTACGCGCAGTACTTC

v_call: TRBV9
clone_size: NA
d_call: TRBD1
j_call: TRBJ1-1
cdr3_aa: CASSLTGTEMNTEAFF
cdr3_nt: TGTGCCAGCAGCTTGACCGGGACAGAGATGAACACTGAAGCTTTCTTT